This T cell receptor beta chain was retrieved from a study of blood T cells in healthy people across ages. Germline values: CDR1 SGDLS, CDR2 YYNGEE. The CDR3 sequence is 14 residues long. The V gene lost 0 bases and the J gene lost 2 bases, with 8 bases spanning the gap. Every sample gave at least 5.5 micrograms of total RNA when it was extracted. A J-beta primer mix and a sample-barcoded 5' primer were used in a second PCR of about 7 to 12 cycles. TCRdb re-called the 5' RACE reads with MiXCR, one entry per CDR3 protein. The sample yields 1.5 million or so distinct CDR3 sequences, approximately 43% seen once. A remark on this clonotype: The antigen is undetermined.

Study-wide results and caveats: It was the long-lived donors that had more naive CD4+ cells and higher diversity than aged donors.

The chain couples TRBV9 to TRBJ1-1; no definite D call. The clonotype originates from a woman aged 18-35 years in good health. The source material was blood. This CDR3 is CASSVATRNTEAFF. DNA for the CDR3: TGTGCCAGCAGCGTAGCAACCAGAAACACTGAAGCTTTCTTT.